This T cell receptor (beta chain) was retrieved from a study of PD-1 blockade in classical Hodgkin lymphoma. This table comes from immunoSEQ multiplex PCR, and its TCRdb copy is limited to in-frame clones, with some not included. The profile shows around 100,000 clones, 80% to 90% of them singletons. Each of the patients experienced relapse following autologous stem cell transplantation, and their brentuximab vedotin exposure differed. Complete response, partial response or progressive disease were the best responses. The CDR3 length is 11 residues. V was clipped by 3 bases and J by 7 bases, with 10 bases between them. Germline V gene sequence: CDR1 SQVTM, CDR2 ANQGSEA. This clone was seen once. The antigen remains undetermined. Study conclusions and caveats: TCR diversity in CD4+, not CD8+, cells rose significantly by C4D1. Lower baseline TCR diversity was reported for newly diagnosed patients than for healthy donors. Prior to therapy, complete responders displayed diversity much like that of newly diagnosed patients.

This specimen consisted of peripheral blood mononuclear cells (PBMCs), obtained before the second cycle of nivolumab. This TCR was recovered from a human donor with classical Hodgkin lymphoma. The rearrangement uses TRBV29-1 and TRBJ2-7, with D perhaps TRBD1 (6 bases). CDR3 sequence: CSVEDTGEQYF. The CDR3 nucleotides read TGCAGCGTTGAGGATACAGGGGAGCAGTACTTC.